The 29 T cell receptor beta chains presented below share a single source sample, sequenced in a study of blood T cell repertoires in COVID-19. The data were produced by immunoSEQ multiplex PCR, yet TCRdb's version contains in-frame clones alone and is incomplete. In the table there are 250,000 or so clones, 80% to 90% of which are singletons. The specimen was peripheral blood. These receptor sequences come from a man aged 80 or over with acute or convalescent COVID-19.

The rearrangement links TRBV5-5 to TRBJ2-1; 9 nucleotides agree with TRBD2. Unmatched junction bases numbered 4, after V lost 0 bases and J lost 6 bases. The CDR3 sequence is 15 residues long. Germline V lookup: CDR1 SGHKS, CDR2 YYEKEE (reference sequence). The CDR3 here is CASSLEAGGTNEQFF. CDR3 in DNA: TGTGCCAGCAGCTTGGAAGCGGGAGGCACCAATGAGCAGTTCTTC.

The chain combines TRBV7-9 with TRBJ2-1; D perhaps matches TRBD1 (5 bases). CDR1 and CDR2 from the germline V gene are SEHNR and FQNEAQ (reference sequence). This CDR3 has 15 residues. Trimming took off 1 base at V and 5 bases at J, with 12 bases between the two ends. CDR3 residues: CASSLDNRMDNEQFF. In nucleotides, the CDR3 is TGTGCCAGCAGCTTAGACAACAGGATGGACAATGAGCAGTTCTTC.

This clone was detected a few times. The chain joins TRBV4-3 to TRBJ2-7; 12 bases are shared with TRBD1. V trimming: 3 bases; J trimming: 5 bases; junction bases outside the gene matches: 8. The CDR3 totals 16 residues. The V gene's germline CDR1 is LGHNA and CDR2 YSLEER. The CDR3, as DNA: TGCGCCAGCAGCCAGGACCGGGACAGGGGGCTGAACGAGCAGTACTTC. This encodes CASSQDRDRGLNEQYF.

This chain uses TRBV5-1 with TRBJ2-3, with TRBD2 matching 10 bases. Trimming at V came to 2 bases and at J to 2 bases, leaving 5 bases not matched to a gene. This CDR3 is 16 amino acids long. Germline CDR1 is SGHRS and CDR2 is YFSETQ. The CDR3 DNA is TGCGCCAGCAGCTTTTTACTAGCGGGGTCCACAGATACGCAGTATTTT. Translation gives CASSFLLAGSTDTQYF. Full variable domain (outside the CDR3, taken from reference TRBV5-1 and TRBJ2-3): KAGVTQTPRYLIKTRGQQVTLSCSPISGHRSVSWYQQTPGQGLQFLFEYFSETQRNKGNFPGRFSGRQFSNSRSEMNVSTLELGDSALYLCASSFLLAGSTDTQYFGPGTRLTVL.

The V call is TRBV7-2, the J call TRBJ2-1, with no clear D. Trimming took off 3 bases at V and 9 bases at J, with 12 bases between the two ends. Germline V gene lookup returns CDR1 SGHTA and CDR2 FQGNSA. The length of the CDR3 is 13 residues. The CDR3 nucleotides are TGTGCCAGCAGCTTTACCCTGGTTAGTGAGCAGTTCTTC. Its translation: CASSFTLVSEQFF.

The V call is TRBV5-6, the J call TRBJ1-2; TRBD1 agrees at 9 bases. Germline loops: CDR1 SGHDT, CDR2 YYEEEE. Trimming took 4 bases from V and 4 from J; bases not matched to a gene: 11. The CDR3 is 16 residues long. CDR3 protein: CASSLPYVTGGYGYTF. DNA for the CDR3: TGTGCCAGCAGCCTGCCCTATGTGACAGGGGGCTATGGCTACACCTTC.

The V and J genes are TRBV15 and TRBJ1-1; weak D call: TRBD1 (5 bases). Trimming removed 0 bases from V and 4 bases from J, with 9 bases in between. This CDR3 has 14 amino acids. Germline V gene lookup returns CDR1 LNHNV and CDR2 YYDKDF (reference sequence). The CDR3 is CATSREGEVTEAFF. CDR3 DNA: TGTGCCACCAGCAGAGAGGGGGAGGTCACTGAAGCTTTCTTT.

The CDR3 spells CASSPGGAREKLFF. The CDR3 DNA reads as TGTGCCAGCTCACCGGGAGGGGCTCGGGAAAAACTGTTTTTT. The chain links TRBV18 to TRBJ1-4, with D possibly being TRBD1 (5 bases). V lost 3 bases and J lost 8, with 13 bases in between. This CDR3 has 14 residues. From germline, CDR1 is KGHSH and CDR2 LQKENI.

The genes are TRBV7-2 and TRBJ1-1; D is possibly TRBD1 (6 bases). This CDR3 has 14 amino acids. The V gene lost 6 bases and the J gene lost 1 base, with 12 bases spanning the gap. Per the germline V gene, CDR1 is SGHTA and CDR2 is FQGNSA. CDR3 region: CASSWTVSNTEAFF. CDR3 sequence (DNA): TGTGCCAGCAGTTGGACAGTTTCGAACACTGAAGCTTTCTTT.

V is TRBV5-1 and J is TRBJ1-3, with D hard to call. This CDR3 has 14 amino acids. V lost 4 bases and J 1 base, leaving 9 bases between the germline ends. Germline CDR1 and CDR2: SGHRS and YFSETQ. CDR3 in amino acids: CASSPQNSGNTIYF. The CDR3 coding sequence is TGCGCCAGCAGCCCGCAGAATTCTGGAAACACCATATATTTT.

The chain joins TRBV5-4 to TRBJ2-2; 7 bases align to TRBD1. With 5 bases clipped from V and 1 base from J, the junction kept 5 bases outside the gene matches. This CDR3 is built from 15 residues. The germline V gene encodes CDR1 SGHNT and CDR2 YYREEE (reference sequence). The CDR3 reads CASRRGTVNTGELFF. Here the CDR3 DNA reads TGTGCCAGCAGGCGTGGGACAGTGAACACCGGGGAGCTGTTTTTT.

The rearrangement uses TRBV6-6 and TRBJ1-3, with D unresolved. V lost 6 bases, J lost 0 bases, and 12 bases lay in between. CDR3 length: 15 residues. Germline assignment: CDR1 MNHNY and CDR2 SVGAGI (reference sequence). DNA for the CDR3: TGTGCCAGCAGCCGCGCCGGTAGCTCTGGAAACACCATATATTTT. It translates to CASSRAGSSGNTIYF.

The chain carries TRBV6-2 or TRBV6-3 and TRBJ1-2, with TRBD1 matching over 7 bases. Trimming at V came to 6 bases and at J to 3 bases, leaving 10 bases not matched to a gene. CDR1 and CDR2 (germline): MNHEY, SVGEGT. This CDR3 region has 15 residues. CDR3 sequence (DNA): TGTGCCAGCAGCGCCAGAGGGGGCGCCGACTATGGCTACACCTTC. Translating it yields CASSARGGADYGYTF.

This chain connects TRBV10-2 to TRBJ2-3; 13 nucleotides line up with TRBD2. V gave up 6 bases and J gave up 3 bases; unmatched junction bases: 9. The CDR3 runs 17 residues. Per the germline V gene, CDR1 is WSHSY and CDR2 is SAAADI. The CDR3 loop is CASSRLAGGRATDTQYF. The CDR3 DNA reads TGCGCCAGCAGCCGACTAGCGGGGGGCCGAGCAACAGATACGCAGTATTTT.

The rearrangement joins TRBV14 to TRBJ1-2; weak D call: TRBD1 (6 bases). V was clipped by 4 bases and J by 5 bases, with 17 bases between them. Per the germline V gene, CDR1 is SGHDN and CDR2 is FVKESK. CDR3 length: 15 residues. For the CDR3, the DNA is TGTGCCAGCAGCCCCGGACAGACCCTGTGGTATGGCTACACCTTC. Translating it yields CASSPGQTLWYGYTF.

The rearrangement joins TRBV2 to TRBJ2-3; 10 bases map to TRBD1. This CDR3 is built from 15 residues. The V gene's germline CDR1 is SNHLY and CDR2 FYNNEI. V lost 8 bases and J lost 3; bases outside the gene matches: 8. The CDR3 sequence: CASGRTGGPTDTQYF. The DNA of the CDR3 is TGTGCCAGCGGTAGGACAGGGGGTCCTACAGATACGCAGTATTTT.

CDR3 protein: CASSLMAYGYTF. CDR3 sequence (DNA): TGTGCCAGCAGCTTAATGGCCTATGGCTACACCTTC. The rearrangement joins TRBV5-5 to TRBJ1-2; D is undetermined. Germline CDR1 SGHKS, CDR2 YYEKEE (reference sequence). The CDR3 totals 12 residues. Trimming stripped 2 bases from V and 4 bases from J, with 6 bases between.

This clone has just a few counts. The chain employs TRBV7-2 and TRBJ1-5; a weak D match, TRBD1 (6 bases). Trimming stripped 1 base from V and 2 bases from J, with 9 bases between. The CDR3 sequence is 15 residues long. CDR1 and CDR2 from the germline V gene are SGHTA and FQGNSA. As DNA, the CDR3 is TGTGCCAGCAGCTTAGAGCCAGGGGGCAATCAGCCCCAGCATTTT. Translation: CASSLEPGGNQPQHF.

This sequence joins TRBV6-2 or TRBV6-3 and TRBJ1-6, with D perhaps matching TRBD1 (5 bases). CDR1 and CDR2 from the germline V gene are MNHEY and SVGEGT. The CDR3 covers 17 residues. Trimming pared 1 base from V and 8 bases from J, leaving 18 bases between. The CDR3: CASSYFNLRGGDSPLHF. Here the CDR3 DNA reads TGTGCCAGCAGTTACTTCAATCTACGTGGGGGGGATTCACCCCTCCACTTT.

The J gene is TRBJ1-2, the V gene TRBV27; TRBD1 aligns across 8 bases. The CDR3 is made up of 15 amino acids. V gave up 5 bases and J gave up 3 bases; unmatched junction bases: 8. Germline V gene data show CDR1 as MNHEY and CDR2 as SMNVEV (reference sequence). CDR3 bases: TGTGCCAGCAGTGCCCGGACAGGGCGGGACTATGGCTACACCTTC. Translating it yields CASSARTGRDYGYTF.

The chain employs TRBV25-1 and TRBJ2-1; D is unclear. Trimming took 1 base from V and 6 from J, leaving 10 bases between them. This CDR3 region has 14 residues. The germline V gene encodes CDR1 MGHDK and CDR2 SYGVNS. The CDR3, as DNA: TGTGCCAGCAGTGAATTTGAGACATTCAATGAGCAGTTCTTC. Translation gives CASSEFETFNEQFF.

This chain uses TRBV11-1 with TRBJ1-2, with TRBD1 matching over 8 bases. J gave up 0 bases and V 4 bases, and 10 bases lay outside the gene matches. Germline CDR1 is SGHAT and CDR2 is FQDESV (reference sequence). The CDR3 spans 17 residues. The CDR3 region is CASSSALGQGANYGYTF. The CDR3 DNA is TGTGCCAGCAGCTCAGCTCTAGGACAGGGAGCTAACTATGGCTACACCTTC.

The chain carries TRBV4-1 and TRBJ1-1; 8 nucleotides match TRBD1. Trimming at V came to 4 bases and at J to 1 base, leaving 5 bases not matched to a gene. Germline V gene data show CDR1 as MGHRA and CDR2 as YSYEKL. This CDR3 has 15 residues. CDR3 DNA sequence: TGCGCCAGCAGCCGAGCCGGGACAGGGAACACTGAAGCTTTCTTT. It codes for CASSRAGTGNTEAFF.

This CDR3 reads CASSSPDRASYEQYF. CDR3 DNA: TGCGCCAGCAGTTCTCCAGACAGGGCATCCTACGAGCAGTACTTC. V is TRBV5-1 and J is TRBJ2-7; 7 bases match TRBD1. J was trimmed by 1 base and V by 5 bases; bases with no gene match: 9. In germline, CDR1 is SGHRS, CDR2 YFSETQ. The CDR3 contains 15 residues.

This rearrangement joins TRBV3-1 (or the pseudogene TRBV3-2) to TRBJ1-2, with D perhaps TRBD1 (6 bases). Deletions cut 4 bases from V and 2 bases from J, with 17 bases between. CDR3 length: 16 amino acids. The germline V gene has CDR1 LGHDT and CDR2 YNNKEL (reference sequence). For the CDR3, the DNA is TGTGCCAGCAGCCCGCCCAGGGGACATCTAAACTATGGCTACACCTTC. This codes for CASSPPRGHLNYGYTF.

This clone was detected once. The chain combines TRBV5-5 with TRBJ2-5; the D is unclear. Germline-derived CDR1 and CDR2 are SGHKS and YYEKEE (reference sequence). The length of the CDR3 is 13 residues. The V gene lost 1 base and the J gene lost 4 bases, with 8 bases spanning the gap. The CDR3 region is CASSLWLTETQYF. The DNA of the CDR3 is TGTGCCAGCAGCTTGTGGCTTACAGAGACCCAGTACTTC.

V is TRBV13 and J is TRBJ2-3; a possible D gene is TRBD2 (6 bases). The CDR3 extends over 11 amino acids. Trimming took 3 bases from V and 8 from J, leaving 6 bases between them. The V gene's germline CDR1 is PRHDT and CDR2 FYEKMQ (reference sequence). In DNA, the CDR3 is TGTGCCAGCAGCTTGGGGGGTACGCAGTATTTT. Translating gives CASSLGGTQYF.

The chain recombines TRBV6-6 with TRBJ1-2; a weak D match, TRBD1 (6 bases). V dropped 6 bases and J dropped 4 bases, with 15 bases sitting between them. Germline CDR1 MNHNY, CDR2 SVGAGI (reference sequence). The CDR3 runs to 14 residues. CDR3 nucleotides: TGTGCCAGCAGGTTTGGACAGACCCTCTATGGCTACACCTTC. Translating it yields CASRFGQTLYGYTF.

V gene TRBV4-2 combines with J gene TRBJ1-1; D ambiguous. Germline CDR1 and CDR2: LGHNA and YNFKEQ. CDR3 size: 16 residues. The V gene lost 2 bases and the J gene lost 2 bases, with 15 bases spanning the gap. The CDR3 loop reads CASSQNGRALNTEAFF. Written as DNA, the CDR3 is TGTGCCAGCAGCCAAAACGGGAGGGCCCTCAACACTGAAGCTTTCTTT.